This TCR beta chain came from a study of blood T cell repertoires in COVID-19. Across the study: Samples representing acute and convalescent COVID-19 were sourced from the United States, Italy and Spain. T cells, B-cell-depleted T cells, or PBMCs supplied cDNA or gDNA.

Assay: immunoSEQ multiplex PCR; the TCRdb copy retains only in-frame clones and omits some. The sample holds 65,000 to 95,000 clones, 89% seen once. There are 13 residues in the CDR3. Deletions cut 5 bases from V and 5 bases from J, with 11 bases between. Germline loops: CDR1 LNHDA, CDR2 SQIVND (reference sequence). This chain joins TRBV19 and TRBJ2-3; the D is unclear. The source of this sequence is an elderly man with acute or convalescent COVID-19. The sample was peripheral blood. The CDR3 DNA is TGTGCCAGTAGTCCCGTTTCCGGAGATACGCAGTATTTT. It is translated as CASSPVSGDTQYF.